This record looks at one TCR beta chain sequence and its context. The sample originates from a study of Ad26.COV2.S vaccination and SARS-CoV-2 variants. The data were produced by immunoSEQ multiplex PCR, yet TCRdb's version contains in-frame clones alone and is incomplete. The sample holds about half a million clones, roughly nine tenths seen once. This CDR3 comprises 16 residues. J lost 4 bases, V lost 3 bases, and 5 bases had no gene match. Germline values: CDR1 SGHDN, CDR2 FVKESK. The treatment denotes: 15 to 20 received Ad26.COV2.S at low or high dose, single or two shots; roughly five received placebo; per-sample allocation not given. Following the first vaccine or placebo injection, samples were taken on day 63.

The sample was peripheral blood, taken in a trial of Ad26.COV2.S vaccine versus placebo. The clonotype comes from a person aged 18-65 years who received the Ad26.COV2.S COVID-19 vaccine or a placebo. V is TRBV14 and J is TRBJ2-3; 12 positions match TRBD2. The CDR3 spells CASSQALAGGPDTQYF. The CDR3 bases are TGTGCCAGCAGCCAGGCCCTAGCGGGAGGGCCAGATACGCAGTATTTT.